This T cell receptor (beta chain) was captured in a study of CD8+ T cells in alopecia areata listed by TCRdb under 2018. Turning to the overall study: The treated patients, all with moderate-to-severe alopecia areata, were enrolled in an open-label pilot trial of oral tofacitinib given at 5 to 10 mg twice daily. Patients stayed on tofacitinib for 6 to 18 months and then had 6 months of follow-up off drug so that delayed response and recurrence could be assessed. In treated patients, disease severity was measured using the SALT score, which gives the percentage of scalp surface area affected. In both human patients and the C3H/HeJ mouse model, the study applied high-throughput TCRbeta sequencing to look at T cell clonal expansion in alopecia areata. Scalp tissue and sorted CD4+ and CD8+ peripheral blood T cells from patchy and totalis/universalis alopecia areata patients and from healthy controls were covered by human TCRbeta sequencing. Biopsies were taken from tofacitinib-treated patients at baseline and at 4 and 24 weeks of treatment, and a later scalp biopsy was taken in several of the tofacitinib-treated patients. Clonality in the scalp was compared among normal scalp (n=4), patchy alopecia areata scalp (n=8), and alopecia totalis/universalis scalp (n=8). The RNA source kit depended on sample type: the PAXgene miRNA kit for fixed scalp, the miRNeasy kit for PBMCs, and the RNeasy kit for mouse skin. Amplification of TCRbeta CDR3 regions was done by immunoSEQ multiplex PCR using 35 Vbeta forward primers and 13 Jbeta reverse primers. Overall study outcomes, separate from this receptor: TCR sequences shared between patients were less clear than in mice, possibly partly because of HLA diversity in the patient population. Higher clonality and more expanded CD8+ clones were observed in lesional scalp than in normal scalp, particularly in alopecia totalis/universalis, a finding suggestive of antigenic drive. Tofacitinib significantly decreased scalp clonality and the number of expanded CD8+ clones among the top 100 scalp clones. Unlike mouse skin, where gammadelta T cells dominate, normal human skin contains resident alphabeta T cells that get sequenced too, which complicates analysis of the scalp TCR repertoire. Many expanded lesional clones persisted in scalp and blood during tofacitinib treatment, which may partly explain relapse after stopping treatment. Because the treated cohort was small and had just a single nonresponder, larger studies are needed to establish links between baseline CD8+ expansion and response.

The library was built by means of the immunoSEQ multiplex PCR assay. To provide template for TCR sequencing, every sample had RNA extracted and reverse transcribed into cDNA. SuperScript III was used to make first-strand cDNA, primed with a 2:1 mix of oligo-dT and random hexamers. Amplification bias was assessed with a synthetic immune receptor repertoire, and residual bias was removed computationally. The published analysis was carried out like this. Raw reads were preprocessed to remove errors, and CDR3 was defined by IMGT conventions from the conserved cysteine to phenylalanine. Clonality was computed as 1 minus the Shannon entropy, with the entropy normalized by log2 of the number of productive unique TCRs. Whether each scalp clone was CD4 or CD8 was inferred by checking scalp TCRbeta sequences against the CD4 and CD8 repertoires from sorted blood. TCRdb stores this immuneACCESS table with in-frame sequences only. Part of the clones is absent; in the studies checked, under half of the shortfall reflects unresolved V genes, and no reason is known for the rest. V, J and clone size reflect that table, while D and trimming were determined from the DNA. The sample records 170,000 or so clones, about 60% of which are singletons. The ten largest clones take up 10% to 15% of the sample.

Sample time point, as interpreted from the label and publication: roughly 24 weeks on oral tofacitinib. The treatment or condition label, read with the paper, signifies: oral pan-JAK inhibitor, 5-10 mg twice daily. Lesional scalp punch biopsies and peripheral blood were collected from alopecia areata patients. After PBMCs were isolated by density centrifugation and stained for CD3, CD4 and CD8, a FACSAria was used to sort CD4+ and CD8+ T cells. As encoded in the germline V gene (reference sequence), CDR1 is LNHDA while CDR2 is SQIVND. Counted from cysteine to phenylalanine, this CDR3 has 16 amino acids. Of the read, only the CDR3 DNA is kept; its 48 bases are in frame from base 1. The germline V end is reduced by 2 bases and the J end by 4 bases; junction bases left unmatched: 8. On this clone itself: Its recognized antigen is unknown. No base quality information exists; no much larger clone differs at one position.

The sequencing here drew on CD8+ T cells sorted from blood, taken at week 24, from a patient treated with tofacitinib. Recombination joined TRBV19 with TRBJ2-1, with 7 junctional bases fitting TRBD1. The receptor comes from a human donor with alopecia areata. The sequenced DNA: TGTGCCAGTAGTATATACGGACAGGTTCAGTACAATGAGCAGTTCTTC. Its coded protein is CASSIYGQVQYNEQFF.